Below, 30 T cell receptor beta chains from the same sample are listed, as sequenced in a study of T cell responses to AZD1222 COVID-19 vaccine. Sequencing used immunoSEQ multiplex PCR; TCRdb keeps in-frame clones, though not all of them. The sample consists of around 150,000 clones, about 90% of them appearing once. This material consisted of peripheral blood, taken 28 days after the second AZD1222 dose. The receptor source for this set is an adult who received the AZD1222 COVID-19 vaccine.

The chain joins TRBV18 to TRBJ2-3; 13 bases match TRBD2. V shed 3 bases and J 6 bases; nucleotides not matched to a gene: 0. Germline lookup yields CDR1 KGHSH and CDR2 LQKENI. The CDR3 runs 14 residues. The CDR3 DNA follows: TGTGCCAGCTCACCGGGACTAGCGGGGGATACGCAGTATTTT. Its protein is CASSPGLAGDTQYF.

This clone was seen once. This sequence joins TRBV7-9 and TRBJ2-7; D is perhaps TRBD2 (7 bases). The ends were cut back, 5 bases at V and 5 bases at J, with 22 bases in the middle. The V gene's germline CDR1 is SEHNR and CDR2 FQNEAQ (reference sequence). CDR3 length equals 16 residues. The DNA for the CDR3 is TGTGCCAGCAGCCAATCCTTGTTCGGGGGGCTTAACGAGCAGTACTTC. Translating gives CASSQSLFGGLNEQYF.

CDR3 sequence (DNA): TGTGCCAGCAGCCCCGGGACAGGCGGGAAGACCCAGTACTTC. The encoded protein is CASSPGTGGKTQYF. V and J are TRBV7-9 and TRBJ2-5, with 8 bases aligning to TRBD1. CDR3 length: 14 amino acids. The junction had 8 bases not matched to a gene; V was cut back by 5 bases and J by 6 bases. Germline CDR1 SEHNR, CDR2 FQNEAQ (reference sequence). The full variable domain, its missing parts supplied by reference TRBV7-9 and TRBJ2-5, is DTGVSQNPRHKITKRGQNVTFRCDPISEHNRLYWYRQTLGQGPEFLTYFQNEAQLEKSRLLSDRFSAERPKGSFSTLEIQRTEQGDSAMYLCASSPGTGGKTQYFGPGTRLLVL.

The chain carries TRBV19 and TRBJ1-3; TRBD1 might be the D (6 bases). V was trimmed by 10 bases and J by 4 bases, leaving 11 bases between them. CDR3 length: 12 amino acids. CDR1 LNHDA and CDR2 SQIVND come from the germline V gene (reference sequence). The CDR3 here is CATRTDGNTIYF. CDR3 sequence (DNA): TGTGCCACTCGGACAGACGGAAACACCATATATTTT.

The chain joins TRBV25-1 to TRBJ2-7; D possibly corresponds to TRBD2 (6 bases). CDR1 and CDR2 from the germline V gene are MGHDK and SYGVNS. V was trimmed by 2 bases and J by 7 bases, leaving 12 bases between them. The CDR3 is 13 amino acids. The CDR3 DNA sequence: TGTGCCAGCAGTGAAGGCTTCGCGGGAGAGCAGTACTTC. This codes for CASSEGFAGEQYF.

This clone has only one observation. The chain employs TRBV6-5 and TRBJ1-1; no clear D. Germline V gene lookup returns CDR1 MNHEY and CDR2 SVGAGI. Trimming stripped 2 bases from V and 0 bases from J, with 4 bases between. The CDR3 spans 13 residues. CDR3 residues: CASSYTMNTEAFF. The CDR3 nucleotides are TGTGCCAGCAGTTACACAATGAACACTGAAGCTTTCTTT.

The CDR3, as DNA: TGTGCCAGCAGCTTAGTAGGTTCTGTGTGGATGAACACTGAAGCTTTCTTT. Amino acids: CASSLVGSVWMNTEAFF. This chain uses TRBV7-2 with TRBJ1-1; no definite D call. The CDR3 loop spans 17 amino acids. Germline-derived CDR1 and CDR2 are SGHTA and FQGNSA. The V end lost 1 base, the J end lost 0 bases, and 15 bases lay between the germline ends.

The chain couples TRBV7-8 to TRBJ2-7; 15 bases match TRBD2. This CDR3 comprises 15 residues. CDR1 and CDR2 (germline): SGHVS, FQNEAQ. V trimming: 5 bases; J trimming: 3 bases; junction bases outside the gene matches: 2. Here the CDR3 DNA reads TGTGCCAGCAGCCAGGGACTAGCGGGGGGCTACGAGCAGTACTTC. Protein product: CASSQGLAGGYEQYF.

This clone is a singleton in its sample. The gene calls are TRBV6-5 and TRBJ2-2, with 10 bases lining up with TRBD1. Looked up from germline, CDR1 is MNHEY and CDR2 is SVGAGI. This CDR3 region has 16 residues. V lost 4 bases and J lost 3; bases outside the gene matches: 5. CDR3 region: CASSSRQGAYTGELFF. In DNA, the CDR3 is TGTGCCAGCAGTTCTCGACAGGGGGCGTACACCGGGGAGCTGTTTTTT.

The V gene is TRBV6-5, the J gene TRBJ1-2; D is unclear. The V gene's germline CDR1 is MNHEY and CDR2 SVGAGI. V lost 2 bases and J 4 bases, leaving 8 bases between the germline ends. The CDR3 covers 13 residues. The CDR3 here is CASSYQLVYGYTF. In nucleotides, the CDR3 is TGTGCCAGCAGTTACCAGTTGGTCTATGGCTACACCTTC.

CDR3: CSVDVMGGTDTQYF. The DNA for the CDR3 is TGCAGCGTTGACGTGATGGGGGGCACAGATACGCAGTATTTT. This chain links TRBV29-1 with TRBJ2-3; tentatively, D is TRBD1 or TRBD2 (5 bases each). CDR1 SQVTM and CDR2 ANQGSEA come from the germline V gene. Trimming pared 3 bases from V and 1 base from J, leaving 11 bases between. The CDR3 spans 14 residues.

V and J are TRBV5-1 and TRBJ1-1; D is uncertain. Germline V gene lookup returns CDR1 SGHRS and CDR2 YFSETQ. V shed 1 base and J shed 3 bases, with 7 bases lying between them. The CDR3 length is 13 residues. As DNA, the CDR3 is TGCGCCAGCAGCTTGAAGACGGACACTGAAGCTTTCTTT. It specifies CASSLKTDTEAFF.

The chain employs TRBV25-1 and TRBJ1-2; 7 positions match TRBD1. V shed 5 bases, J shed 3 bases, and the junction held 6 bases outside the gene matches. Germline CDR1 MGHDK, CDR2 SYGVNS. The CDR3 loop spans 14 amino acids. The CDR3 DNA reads TGTGCCAGCAGTCCCGGACAGGCCGACTATGGCTACACCTTC. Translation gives CASSPGQADYGYTF.

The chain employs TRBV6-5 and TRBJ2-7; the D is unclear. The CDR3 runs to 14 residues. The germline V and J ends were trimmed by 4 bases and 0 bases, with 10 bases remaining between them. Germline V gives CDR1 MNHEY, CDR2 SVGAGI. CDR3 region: CASSSRPGSYEQYF. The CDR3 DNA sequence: TGTGCCAGCAGTTCCAGACCAGGCTCCTACGAGCAGTACTTC.

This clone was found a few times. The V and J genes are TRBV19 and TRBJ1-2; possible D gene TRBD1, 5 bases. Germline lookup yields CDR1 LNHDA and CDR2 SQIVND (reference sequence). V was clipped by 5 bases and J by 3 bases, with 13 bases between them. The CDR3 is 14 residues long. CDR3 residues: CASSRGARYYGYTF. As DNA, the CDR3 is TGTGCCAGTAGTCGAGGGGCGCGTTACTATGGCTACACCTTC.

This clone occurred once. CDR3 region: CASSPAHFANTEAFF. CDR3 DNA sequence: TGTGCCAGCTCACCAGCCCACTTCGCGAACACTGAAGCTTTCTTT. The J gene is TRBJ1-1, the V gene TRBV18; D uncertain. V was trimmed by 2 bases and J by 1 base, leaving 11 bases between them. The germline CDR1 and CDR2 sequences are KGHSH and LQKENI. CDR3 length equals 15 residues.

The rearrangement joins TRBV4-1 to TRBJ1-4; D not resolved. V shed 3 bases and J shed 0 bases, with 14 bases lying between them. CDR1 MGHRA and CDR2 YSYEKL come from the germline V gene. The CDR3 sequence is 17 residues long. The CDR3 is CASSQHTSRATNEKLFF. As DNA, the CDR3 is TGCGCCAGCAGCCAGCACACCTCACGGGCAACTAATGAAAAACTGTTTTTT.

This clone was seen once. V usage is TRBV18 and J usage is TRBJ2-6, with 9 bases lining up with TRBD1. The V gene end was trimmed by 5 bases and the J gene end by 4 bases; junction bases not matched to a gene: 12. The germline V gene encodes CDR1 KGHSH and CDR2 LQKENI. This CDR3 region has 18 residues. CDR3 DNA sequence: TGTGCCAGCTCAGGAGGACAGGGGCTCCCCCGCGGGGCCAACGTCCTGACTTTC. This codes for CASSGGQGLPRGANVLTF.

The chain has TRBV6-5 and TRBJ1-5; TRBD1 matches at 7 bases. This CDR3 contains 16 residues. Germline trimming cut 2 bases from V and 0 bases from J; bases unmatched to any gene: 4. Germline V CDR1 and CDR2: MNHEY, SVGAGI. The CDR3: CASSYQGTVSNQPQHF. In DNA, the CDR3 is TGTGCCAGCAGTTACCAAGGGACAGTTAGCAATCAGCCCCAGCATTTT.

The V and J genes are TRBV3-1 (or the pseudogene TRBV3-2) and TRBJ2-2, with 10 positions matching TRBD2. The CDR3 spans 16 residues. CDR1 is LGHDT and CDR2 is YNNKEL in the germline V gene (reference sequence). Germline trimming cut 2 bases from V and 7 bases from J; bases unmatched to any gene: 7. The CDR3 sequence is CASSQRSGGVGGELFF. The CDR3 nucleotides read TGTGCCAGCAGCCAAAGGAGCGGGGGGGTCGGCGGGGAGCTGTTTTTT.

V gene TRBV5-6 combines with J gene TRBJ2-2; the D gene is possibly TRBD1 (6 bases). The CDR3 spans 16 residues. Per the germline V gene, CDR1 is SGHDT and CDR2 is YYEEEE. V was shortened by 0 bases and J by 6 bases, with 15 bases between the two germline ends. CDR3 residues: CASSLALAGDAGELFF. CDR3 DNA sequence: TGTGCCAGCAGCTTGGCTCTTGCAGGGGATGCCGGGGAGCTGTTTTTT.

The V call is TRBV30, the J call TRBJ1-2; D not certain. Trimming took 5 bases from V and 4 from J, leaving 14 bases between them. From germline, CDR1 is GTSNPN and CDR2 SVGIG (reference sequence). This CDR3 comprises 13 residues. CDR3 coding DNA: TGTGCCTGGTCTCCCGGAGAGCCCTATGGCTACACCTTC. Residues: CAWSPGEPYGYTF.

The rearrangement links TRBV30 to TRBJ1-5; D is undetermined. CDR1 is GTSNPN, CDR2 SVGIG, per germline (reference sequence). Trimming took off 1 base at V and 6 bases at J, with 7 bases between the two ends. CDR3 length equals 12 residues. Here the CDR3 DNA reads TGTGCCTGGAGTGCCTTAGGTCAGCCCCAGCATTTT. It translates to CAWSALGQPQHF.

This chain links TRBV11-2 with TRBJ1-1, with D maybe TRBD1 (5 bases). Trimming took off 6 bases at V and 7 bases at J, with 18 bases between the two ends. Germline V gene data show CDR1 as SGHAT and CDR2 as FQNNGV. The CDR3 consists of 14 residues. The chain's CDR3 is CASSPVGDPLEAFF. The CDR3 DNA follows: TGTGCCAGCAGTCCCGTGGGGGATCCTCTTGAAGCTTTCTTT.

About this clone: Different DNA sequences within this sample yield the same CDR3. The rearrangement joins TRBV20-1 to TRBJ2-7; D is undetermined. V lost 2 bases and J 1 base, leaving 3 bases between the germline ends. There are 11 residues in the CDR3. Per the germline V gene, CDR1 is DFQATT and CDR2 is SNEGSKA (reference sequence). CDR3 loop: CSARSSYEQYF. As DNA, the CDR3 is TGCAGTGCTAGATCTTCCTACGAGCAGTACTTC.

In nucleotides, the CDR3 is TGTGCCAGCAGTTACTCGAGCAGGGGGTTTGAAGCTTTCTTT. Translated: CASSYSSRGFEAFF. The chain uses TRBV6-5 and TRBJ1-1; 7 nucleotides align to TRBD1. CDR1 is MNHEY and CDR2 is SVGAGI in the germline V gene. V lost 0 bases to trimming and J lost 7 bases; unmatched junction nucleotides: 5. This CDR3 comprises 14 residues.

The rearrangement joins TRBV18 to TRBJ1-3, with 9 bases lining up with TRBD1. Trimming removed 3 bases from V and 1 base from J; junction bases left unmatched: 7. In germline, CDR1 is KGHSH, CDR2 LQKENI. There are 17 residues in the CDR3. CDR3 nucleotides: TGTGCCAGCTCACCCCTGACAGGGGGAAAGTCTGGAAACACCATATATTTT. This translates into CASSPLTGGKSGNTIYF.

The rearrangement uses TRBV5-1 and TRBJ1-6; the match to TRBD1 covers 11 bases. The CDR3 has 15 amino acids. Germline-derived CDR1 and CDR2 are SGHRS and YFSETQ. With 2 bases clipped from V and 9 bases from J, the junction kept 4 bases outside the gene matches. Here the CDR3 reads CASSLAGQGASPLHF. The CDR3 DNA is TGCGCCAGCAGCTTAGCTGGACAGGGGGCTTCACCCCTCCACTTT.

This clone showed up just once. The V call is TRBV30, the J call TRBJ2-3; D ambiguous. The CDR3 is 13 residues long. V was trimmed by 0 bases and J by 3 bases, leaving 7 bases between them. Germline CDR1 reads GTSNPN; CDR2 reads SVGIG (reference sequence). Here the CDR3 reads CAWSVMGTDTQYF. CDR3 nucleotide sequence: TGTGCCTGGAGTGTAATGGGGACAGATACGCAGTATTTT.

In DNA, the CDR3 is TGTGCCAGCAGTTCCTGGGGACAGAAGGCTTTCTTT. As protein: CASSSWGQKAFF. This chain links TRBV27 with TRBJ1-1, with 7 positions matching TRBD1. The V gene's germline CDR1 is MNHEY and CDR2 SMNVEV (reference sequence). Germline trimming cut 4 bases from V and 11 bases from J; bases unmatched to any gene: 7. The CDR3 runs 12 residues.